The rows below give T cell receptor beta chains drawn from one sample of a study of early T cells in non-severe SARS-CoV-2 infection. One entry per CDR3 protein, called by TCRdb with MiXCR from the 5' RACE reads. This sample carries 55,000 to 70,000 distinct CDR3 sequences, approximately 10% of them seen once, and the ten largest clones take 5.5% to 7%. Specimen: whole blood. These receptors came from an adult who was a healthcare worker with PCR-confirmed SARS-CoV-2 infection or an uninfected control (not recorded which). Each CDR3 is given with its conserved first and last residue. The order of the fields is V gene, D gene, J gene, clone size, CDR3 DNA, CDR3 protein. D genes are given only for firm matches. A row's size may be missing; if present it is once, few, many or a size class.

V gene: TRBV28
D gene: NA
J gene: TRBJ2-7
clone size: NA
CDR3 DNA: TGTGCCACTGAGGGGGGAGGGGGCTACGAGCAGTACTTC
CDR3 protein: CATEGGGGYEQYF

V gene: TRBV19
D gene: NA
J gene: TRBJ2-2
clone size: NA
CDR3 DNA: TGTGCCAGTAGTATAGGGACTGTCGGGGAGCTGTTTTTT
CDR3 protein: CASSIGTVGELFF

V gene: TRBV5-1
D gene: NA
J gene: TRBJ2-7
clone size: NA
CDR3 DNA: TGCGCCAGCAGCTTGGTAGCAGGGACCTCCTACGAGCAGTACTTC
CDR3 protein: CASSLVAGTSYEQYF

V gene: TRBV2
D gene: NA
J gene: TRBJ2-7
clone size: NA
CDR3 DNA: TGTGCCAGCAGGACCGACCCGAGCTCCTACGAACAGTACTTC
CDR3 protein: CASRTDPSSYEQYF

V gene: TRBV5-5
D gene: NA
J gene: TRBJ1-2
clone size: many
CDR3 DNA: TGTGCCAGCACACCGGGGAACTATGGCTACACCTTC
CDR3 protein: CASTPGNYGYTF

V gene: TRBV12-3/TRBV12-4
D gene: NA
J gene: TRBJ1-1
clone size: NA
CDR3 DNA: TGTGCCACCGGAACAAGGATTGAAGCTTTCTTT
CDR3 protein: CATGTRIEAFF

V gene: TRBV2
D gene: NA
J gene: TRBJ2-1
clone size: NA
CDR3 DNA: TGTGCCAGCAGTGTTACAAGACAGGCTCCCTACAATGAGCAGTTCTTC
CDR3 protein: CASSVTRQAPYNEQFF

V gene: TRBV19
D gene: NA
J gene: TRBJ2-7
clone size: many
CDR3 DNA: TGTGCCAGTAGTCCCGGGGGTTCCGAGCAGTACTTC
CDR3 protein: CASSPGGSEQYF

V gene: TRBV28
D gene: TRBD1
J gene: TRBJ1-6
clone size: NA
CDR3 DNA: TGTGCCAGCTGGTCGGGACAGGGGGTTTCACCCCTCCACTTT
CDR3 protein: CASWSGQGVSPLHF

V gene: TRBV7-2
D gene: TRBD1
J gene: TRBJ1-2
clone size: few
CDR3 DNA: TGTGCCAGCAGCGCGACAGGGCGATATGGCTACACCTTC
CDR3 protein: CASSATGRYGYTF

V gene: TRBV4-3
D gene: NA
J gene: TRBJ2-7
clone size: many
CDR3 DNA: TGCGCCAGCAGCCAAGATCGGCAGGTCGCCCCCGAGCAGTACTTC
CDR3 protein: CASSQDRQVAPEQYF

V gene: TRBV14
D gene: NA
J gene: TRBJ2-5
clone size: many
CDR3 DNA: TGTGCCAGCAGCCAATGGGAGACCCAGTACTTC
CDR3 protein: CASSQWETQYF

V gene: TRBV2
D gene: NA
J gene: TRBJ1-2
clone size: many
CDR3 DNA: TGTGCCAGCATACGAGGAGCCGGCCCGATCTATGGCTACACCTTC
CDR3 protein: CASIRGAGPIYGYTF

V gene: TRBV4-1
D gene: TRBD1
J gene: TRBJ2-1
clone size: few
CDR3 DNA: TGCGCCAGCAGCCAAGATGGGGGGACAGGGATCGGTGAGCAGTTCTTC
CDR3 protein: CASSQDGGTGIGEQFF

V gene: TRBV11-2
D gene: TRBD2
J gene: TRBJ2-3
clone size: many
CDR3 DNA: TGTGCCAGCAGCCGCTCTCCGTGGGCTAGCGGGATGACAGATACGCAGTATTTT
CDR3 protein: CASSRSPWASGMTDTQYF

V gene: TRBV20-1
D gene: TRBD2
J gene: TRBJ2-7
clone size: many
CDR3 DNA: TGCAGTGCTAGATCCACTAGCGGAACCTACGAGCAGTACTTC
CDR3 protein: CSARSTSGTYEQYF

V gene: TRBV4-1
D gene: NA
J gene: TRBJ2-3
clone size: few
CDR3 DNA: TGCGCCAGCAGGCCAGGATGGACAGACGGGGGTACGCAGTATTTT
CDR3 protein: CASRPGWTDGGTQYF

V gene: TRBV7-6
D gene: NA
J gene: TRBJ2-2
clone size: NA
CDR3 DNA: TGTGCCAGCAGCTTAGATGTTGGGACCGGGGAGCTGTTTTTT
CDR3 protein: CASSLDVGTGELFF